This T cell receptor (beta chain) was observed in a study of cytomegalovirus exposure and HLA in healthy donors. V lost 3 bases, J lost 6 bases, and 11 bases lay in between. CDR3 length equals 13 residues. Germline V gene sequence: CDR1 KGHSH, CDR2 LQKENI. Use of 60 Vbeta and 13 Jbeta primers characterized the PCR. Generated by immunoSEQ multiplex PCR, the TCRdb table keeps only in-frame clones and is missing some. The sample contains 120,000 to 150,000 clones, 80% of which appear only once. The study, taken as a whole, reports: Likely technical artifact: a cluster of highly shared sequence variants.

In the case of this clone: The antigen is unknown.

The genes are TRBV18 and TRBJ1-1; D may be TRBD1 (5 bases). The sequencing sample was made of PBMCs. The TCR comes from a male donor in good health and CMV-seropositive. CDR3 sequence: CASSPWGDSEAFF. The CDR3 DNA is TGTGCCAGCTCACCGTGGGGGGACTCTGAAGCTTTCTTT.